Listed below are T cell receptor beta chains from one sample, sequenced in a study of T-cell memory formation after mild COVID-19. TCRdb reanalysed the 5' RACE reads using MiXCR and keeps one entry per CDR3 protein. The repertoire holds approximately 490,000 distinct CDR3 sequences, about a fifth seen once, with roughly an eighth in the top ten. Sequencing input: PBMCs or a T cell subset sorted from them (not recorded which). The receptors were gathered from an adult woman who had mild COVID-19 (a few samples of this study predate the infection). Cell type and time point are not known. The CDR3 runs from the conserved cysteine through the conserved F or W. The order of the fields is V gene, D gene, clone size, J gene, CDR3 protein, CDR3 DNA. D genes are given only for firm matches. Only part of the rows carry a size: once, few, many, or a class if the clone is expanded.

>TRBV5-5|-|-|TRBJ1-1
CASNPQGGYSDTEAFF
TGTGCCAGCAACCCACAGGGCGGATATTCGGACACTGAAGCTTTCTTT
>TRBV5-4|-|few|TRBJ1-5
CASSSGPAEGQPQHF
TGTGCCAGCAGCTCGGGACCGGCCGAGGGTCAGCCCCAGCATTTT
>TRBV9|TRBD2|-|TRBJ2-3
CASSPALTSGGAYDTQYF
TGTGCCAGCAGCCCCGCCCTAACTAGCGGGGGGGCCTACGATACGCAGTATTTT
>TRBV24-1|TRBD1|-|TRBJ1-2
CATSAENRGDYGYTF
TGTGCCACCAGTGCCGAAAACAGGGGTGACTATGGCTACACCTTC
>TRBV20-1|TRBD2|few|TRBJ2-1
CSARRLAGGAVYNEQFF
TGCAGTGCTAGGCGCCTAGCGGGGGGGGCCGTCTACAATGAGCAGTTCTTC
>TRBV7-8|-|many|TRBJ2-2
CASSLPTMDNSHGELFF
TGTGCCAGCAGCTTACCCACGATGGACAATTCGCACGGGGAGCTGTTTTTT
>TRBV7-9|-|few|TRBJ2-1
CASSLGAGPDEQFF
TGTGCCAGCAGCTTAGGCGCCGGGCCAGATGAGCAGTTCTTC
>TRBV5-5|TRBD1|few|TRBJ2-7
CASSSTGVSSYEQYF
TGTGCCAGCAGCTCCACAGGGGTCTCCTCCTACGAGCAGTACTTC
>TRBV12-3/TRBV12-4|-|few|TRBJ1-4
CASSITPPEKLFF
TGTGCCAGCAGTATTACCCCCCCTGAAAAACTGTTTTTT
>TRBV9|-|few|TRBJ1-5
CASSVGQYSNQPQHF
TGTGCCAGCAGCGTAGGTCAGTATAGCAATCAGCCCCAGCATTTT
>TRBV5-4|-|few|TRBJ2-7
CASSLGQAAYEQYF
TGTGCCAGCAGCTTGGGACAGGCTGCCTACGAGCAGTACTTC
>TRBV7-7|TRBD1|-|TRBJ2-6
CAGTQGAIGANVLTF
TGTGCTGGAACACAGGGGGCGATTGGGGCCAACGTCCTGACTTTC
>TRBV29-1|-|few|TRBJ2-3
CSVNGPDTDTQYF
TGCAGCGTTAATGGTCCAGACACAGATACGCAGTATTTT
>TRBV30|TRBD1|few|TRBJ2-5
CACGQGETQYF
TGTGCCTGCGGACAGGGGGAGACCCAGTACTTC
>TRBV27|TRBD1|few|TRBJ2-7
CASSPGQGRRAWYF
TGTGCCAGCAGTCCGGGACAGGGGAGGAGAGCGTGGTACTTC
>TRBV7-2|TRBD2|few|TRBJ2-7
CASSPSTSGTPEQYF
TGTGCCAGCAGTCCATCGACTAGCGGGACACCCGAGCAGTACTTC
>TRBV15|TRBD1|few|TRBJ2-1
CATSEQGNIEQFF
TGTGCCACCAGCGAACAGGGGAATATTGAGCAGTTCTTC
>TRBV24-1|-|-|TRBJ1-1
CATSDSPDTEAFF
TGTGCCACCAGTGATTCCCCGGACACTGAAGCTTTCTTT
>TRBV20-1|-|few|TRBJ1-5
CSARKSNQPQHF
TGCAGTGCTAGAAAAAGCAATCAGCCCCAGCATTTT
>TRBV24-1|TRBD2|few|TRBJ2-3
CATSKTSAGTDTQYF
TGTGCCACCAGCAAGACTAGCGCAGGCACAGATACGCAGTATTTT
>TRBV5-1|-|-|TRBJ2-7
CASSSGQSLISYEQYF
TGCGCCAGCAGCTCTGGACAGAGCCTAATATCCTACGAGCAGTACTTC
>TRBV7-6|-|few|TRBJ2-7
CASSLHKVQYEEQYF
TGTGCCAGCAGCTTACACAAGGTTCAATACGAGGAGCAGTACTTC
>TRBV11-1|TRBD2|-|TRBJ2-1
CASSLVLAGGSEQFF
TGTGCCAGCAGCTTAGTACTAGCGGGAGGGTCTGAGCAGTTCTTC
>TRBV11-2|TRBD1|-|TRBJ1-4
CASSLRGQGWGEKLFF
TGTGCCAGCAGCTTACGGGGACAGGGTTGGGGTGAAAAACTGTTTTTT